This T cell receptor (beta chain) was captured by sequencing in a study of blood T cell repertoires in COVID-19. Study context: COVID-19 samples collected from the United States, Italy and Spain covered acute and convalescent phases.

In germline, CDR1 is MNHEY, CDR2 SVGAGI. This CDR3 contains 16 residues. This clone has just one count. One junction end disagrees with the germline gene, perhaps due to a read error. Original data processing: By means of reference gene primer amplification, nucleated cell counts were estimated. The assay was immunoSEQ multiplex PCR, and TCRdb's table has in-frame clones only and misses some. V and J calls and clone size are copied from that table; D and trimming were computed from the DNA. The sample contains more than 120,000 clones, more than 75% of which appear only once. Sample: peripheral blood. This chain links TRBV6-5 with TRBJ1-2; 10 positions agree with TRBD1. The sequence was collected from a human donor in a cohort sampled during active COVID-19. The CDR3 region has the DNA TGTGCCAGCAGTTATTCAACGGGACAGGGGTTCTATGACTACACCTTC. Translation: CASSYSTGQGFYDYTF.